This TCR beta chain was captured by sequencing in a study of T cells in Graves' hyperthyroidism and ophthalmopathy. Authors of the study amplified TCR beta CDR3 regions from RNA transcripts. The TCR CDR3 was amplified in a first-round RT-PCR using the HTBI primer set. TCRdb fed the multiplex PCR reads into MiXCR, producing one record per CDR3 protein. The sample consists of nearly 750,000 distinct CDR3 sequences, over 35% of them appearing once. The CDR3 spans 14 residues. Germline lookup yields CDR1 MNHNS and CDR2 SASEGT. V lost 8 bases, J lost 0 bases, and 8 bases lay in between. This receptor was obtained from a woman aged 40 to 50 with Graves' hyperthyroidism. The sequenced sample consisted of blood. The chain employs TRBV6-1 and TRBJ1-6; D is unclear. The DNA of the CDR3 is TGTGCCAGCCAGGAGAGCTCCTATAATTCACCCCTCCACTTT. Translated, it gives CASQESSYNSPLHF.